This entry describes one T cell receptor beta chain. The antigen is unknown. The data belong to a study of cytomegalovirus exposure and HLA in healthy donors. Findings and limits, study-wide: Later, an analysis found that TCR clusters from the first cohort tended to co-occur in the 95 to 150 validation repertoires. For most TCR sequences rarity was the rule, although some public TCRs occurred in many donors. Overall, about 160 TCR beta chains were annotated as cytomegalovirus-associated.

Sequencing used immunoSEQ multiplex PCR; TCRdb keeps in-frame clones, though not all of them. The sample includes some 140,000 clones, about 80% seen only once; the top ten take about 27%. Trimming cost V 5 bases and J 6 bases, with 11 bases left between them. CDR1 is SGHTA, CDR2 FQGNSA, per germline. The CDR3 totals 13 residues. This receptor was taken from a man between 25 and 39 years old in good health and CMV-seropositive. V and J are TRBV7-2 and TRBJ1-5; no clear D gene. The specimen sequenced was PBMCs. The CDR3 reads CASSIEGGQPQHF. The DNA for the CDR3 is TGTGCCAGCAGCATTGAGGGAGGTCAGCCCCAGCATTTT. The entire variable domain, with the rest obtained from reference TRBV7-2 and TRBJ1-5, is as follows: GAGVSQSPSNKVTEKGKDVELRCDPISGHTALYWYRQSLGQGLEFLIYFQGNSAPDKSGLPSDRFSAERTGGSVSTLTIQRTQQEDSAVYLCASSIEGGQPQHFGDGTRLSIL.